The T cell receptor (beta chain) described here comes from a study of cytomegalovirus exposure and HLA in healthy donors. CDR1 is SGHVS and CDR2 is FQNEAQ in the germline V gene. Between the trimmed V and J ends, which lost 3 bases and 3 bases, there was a span of 3 bases. The CDR3 loop spans 12 amino acids. 60 Vbeta and 13 Jbeta primers were used in PCR. Clones were read by immunoSEQ multiplex PCR, and TCRdb kept only the in-frame ones, dropping some. The sample yields some 100,000 clones, under 85% seen once. Sequences were obtained from PBMCs. This TCR was sampled from a man in his forties or fifties in good health and CMV-seronegative. This sequence joins TRBV7-8 and TRBJ1-3; D is unresolved. CDR3 coding DNA: TGTGCCAGCAGCTTCAGTGGAAACACCATATATTTT. Translation: CASSFSGNTIYF.